This T cell receptor (beta chain) is drawn from a study of cytomegalovirus exposure and HLA in healthy donors. Whole-study context: Genotyping showed around 80% of fewer than 500 donors falling in the Caucasian-associated ancestry cluster. Broader study findings: Rarity characterized most TCR sequences, yet some public TCRs appeared in many donors.

As concerns this clone: Its target is unknown.

The study ran its PCR with 60 Vbeta and 13 Jbeta primers. The method was immunoSEQ multiplex PCR; TCRdb's version includes in-frame clones alone and lacks a portion of them. In the table there are about 97,000 clones, around 82% of which are singletons. The receptor comes from a man aged 40-49 years in good health and CMV-seropositive. The sequencing input was PBMCs.

The CDR3 loop reads CASSPGGTDTGELFF. CDR3 coding DNA: TGTGCCAGCAGTCCAGGGGGGACGGACACCGGGGAGCTGTTTTTT. The V gene is TRBV6-6, the J gene TRBJ2-2; weak D call: TRBD1 (7 bases). The CDR3 loop spans 15 amino acids. Trimming stripped 5 bases from V and 3 bases from J, with 13 bases between. CDR1 MNHNY and CDR2 SVGAGI come from the germline V gene (reference sequence).